One sample yielded the 18 T cell receptor beta chains listed below, sequenced in a study of Graves' ophthalmopathy and Graves' hyperthyroidism. The study amplified TCR beta CDR3 regions using RNA transcripts. Second-round multiplex PCR followed a first-round RT-PCR using HTBI primers. Each CDR3 protein gets one entry after TCRdb re-called the multiplex PCR reads with MiXCR. The profile shows around 670,000 distinct CDR3 sequences, around 40% of them singletons. The sample consisted of peripheral blood. The source is an adult man with Graves' ophthalmopathy.

The chain couples TRBV24-1 to TRBJ2-5; 9 nucleotides match TRBD1. Trimming cost V 9 bases and J 2 bases; bases outside gene matches: 9. This CDR3 has 15 residues. Germline-derived CDR1 and CDR2 are KGHDR and SFDVKD. The CDR3 DNA reads as TGTGCCACCGACGAGTGGACAGGGGTACAAGAGACCCAGTACTTC. Translated, it gives CATDEWTGVQETQYF.

This clonotype was counted only a few times. The chain combines TRBV5-5 with TRBJ1-4; 9 bases match TRBD1. Losses at the gene ends were 2 bases for V and 7 bases for J; bases not matched to a gene: 9. The germline V gene encodes CDR1 SGHKS and CDR2 YYEKEE (reference sequence). This CDR3 has 16 amino acids. CDR3: CASSFPSGQGGEKLFF. CDR3 nucleotide sequence: TGTGCCAGCAGCTTTCCATCGGGACAGGGAGGTGAAAAACTGTTTTTT.

This clonotype has ten or more counts. The chain carries TRBV29-1 and TRBJ2-7; unclear D gene. This CDR3 contains 15 residues. The ends were cut back, 4 bases at V and 6 bases at J, with 22 bases in the middle. Germline CDR1 is SQVTM and CDR2 is ANQGSEA. The chain's CDR3 is CSVVGVGFDVGEQYF. DNA for the CDR3: TGCAGCGTTGTAGGAGTGGGCTTCGACGTCGGCGAGCAGTACTTC.

This clonotype was seen just once. The chain combines TRBV5-4 with TRBJ1-6; 9 nucleotides align to TRBD1. The J segment lost 7 bases and the V segment lost 4 bases, leaving 6 bases of the junction unmatched. From germline, CDR1 is SGHNT and CDR2 YYREEE (reference sequence). This CDR3 is 15 amino acids long. The CDR3 spells CASSPGTGQNSPLHF. DNA of the CDR3: TGTGCCAGCAGCCCTGGGACAGGGCAAAATTCACCCCTCCACTTT.

This clonotype was found many times. J is TRBJ1-1 and V is TRBV15; D not certain. The length of the CDR3 is 12 residues. Trimming stripped 5 bases from V and 1 base from J, with 5 bases between. Germline V gene data show CDR1 as LNHNV and CDR2 as YYDKDF (reference sequence). The CDR3 is CATSEKNTEAFF. The CDR3 DNA sequence: TGTGCCACCAGCGAGAAGAACACTGAAGCTTTCTTT.

There are a few counts of this clonotype. The V gene is TRBV5-6, the J gene TRBJ2-7, with 13 nucleotides matching TRBD2. The CDR3 totals 16 residues. The V and J ends lost 4 bases and 5 bases, in that order; junction bases with no gene match: 9. Germline CDR1 SGHDT, CDR2 YYEEEE. Written as DNA, the CDR3 is TGTGCCAGCAGCCCTGGCGGACTAGCGGGAGACCACGAGCAGTACTTC. Translation: CASSPGGLAGDHEQYF.

This clonotype was seen many times. The V and J genes are TRBV10-2 and TRBJ1-6; maybe TRBD1 (6 bases). CDR1 is WSHSY, CDR2 SAAADI, per germline. The germline V and J ends were trimmed by 6 bases and 9 bases, with 15 bases remaining between them. This CDR3 contains 14 residues. For the CDR3, the DNA is TGCGCCAGCAGAGAGACAGGCTCGTTTTCACCCCTCCACTTT. It yields the protein CASRETGSFSPLHF.

This clonotype has a count of ten or more. CDR3 sequence (DNA): TGTGCCAGCAGGGCCAGGTCAGAAGGCTACACCTTC. It yields the protein CASRARSEGYTF. This chain links TRBV2 with TRBJ1-2; unclear D gene. Trimming cost V 6 bases and J 8 bases, with 13 bases left between them. This CDR3 has 12 residues. In germline, CDR1 is SNHLY, CDR2 FYNNEI.

The genes are TRBV7-8 and TRBJ1-1; possible D gene TRBD1, 5 bases. The CDR3 sequence is 15 residues long. V was clipped by 2 bases and J by 6 bases, with 16 bases between them. CDR1 is SGHVS and CDR2 is FQNEAQ in the germline V gene. The CDR3 DNA sequence: TGTGCCAGCAGCTTATTGTTGAGGGGAGGACCTGAAGCTTTCTTT. Its protein product is CASSLLLRGGPEAFF. Filled out from reference TRBV7-8 and TRBJ1-1, the complete variable domain reads GAGVSQSPRYKVAKRGQDVALRCDPISGHVSLFWYQQALGQGPEFLTYFQNEAQLDKSGLPSDRFFAERPEGSVSTLKIQRTQQEDSAVYLCASSLLLRGGPEAFFGQGTRLTVV.

This clonotype was picked up many times. The rearrangement joins TRBV2 to TRBJ1-4, with a possible D match to TRBD1 (5 bases). The CDR3 is 14 amino acids. CDR1 and CDR2 from the germline V gene are SNHLY and FYNNEI. With 4 bases removed from V and 3 bases from J, the gap between germline ends came to 9 bases. CDR3 nucleotides: TGTGCCAGCAGTGTTGTGACAGCTAATGAAAAACTGTTTTTT. The encoded protein is CASSVVTANEKLFF.

Comments on this clonotype: An end of the junction differs from the germline gene, which may be a read error. The genes are TRBV10-2 and TRBJ1-5; D call uncertain. Germline-derived CDR1 and CDR2 are WSHSY and SAAADI. The CDR3 totals 16 residues. CDR3 in amino acids: CASSEASGGAGQPQQF. CDR3 nucleotides: TGTGCCAGCAGTGAAGCCTCGGGAGGTGCCGGGCAGCCCCAGCAATTT.

The genes are TRBV20-1 and TRBJ1-6; D is unclear. V gave up 3 bases and J gave up 6 bases, with 0 bases separating them. The CDR3 length is 10 residues. Germline CDR1 and CDR2: DFQATT and SNEGSKA (reference sequence). The CDR3 bases are TGCAGTGCTAGTAATTCACCCCTCCACTTT. Encoded protein: CSASNSPLHF.

This clonotype was detected a few times. The CDR3 DNA sequence: TGTGCCAGCAGTTTGGGGGGGACGCCAGCCTACGAGCAGTACTTC. Residues: CASSLGGTPAYEQYF. This chain joins TRBV9 and TRBJ2-7; 7 bases line up with TRBD2. Germline V CDR1 and CDR2: SGDLS, YYNGEE. V was clipped by 5 bases and J by 2 bases; unmatched bases: 10. The CDR3 has 15 residues.

This chain joins TRBV7-9 and TRBJ1-1, with 7 bases lining up with TRBD1. This CDR3 region has 14 residues. Germline values: CDR1 SEHNR, CDR2 FQNEAQ (reference sequence). The V gene end was trimmed by 5 bases and the J gene end by 5 bases; junction bases not matched to a gene: 8. The CDR3 coding sequence is TGTGCCAGCAGCCCTAGGGGGCTTGTGACTGAAGCTTTCTTT. Translated: CASSPRGLVTEAFF.

The chain recombines TRBV30 with TRBJ2-7; tentatively, D is TRBD1 or TRBD2 (5 bases each). This CDR3 spans 11 amino acids. Trimming shortened V by 8 bases and J by 4 bases, and 12 bases separated the two germline ends. CDR1 and CDR2 from the germline V gene are GTSNPN and SVGIG (reference sequence). The CDR3 loop is CAGDGIYEQYF. The CDR3 region has the DNA TGTGCCGGGGACGGGATTTACGAGCAGTACTTC.

This chain links TRBV4-1 with TRBJ1-1, with TRBD1 matching over 11 bases. This CDR3 has 15 amino acids. The V gene end was trimmed by 5 bases and the J gene end by 5 bases; junction bases not matched to a gene: 7. The germline gives CDR1 MGHRA, CDR2 YSYEKL. The CDR3 is CASSIGQGALTEAFF. The CDR3 coding sequence is TGCGCCAGCAGCATAGGACAGGGGGCTTTAACTGAAGCTTTCTTT.

In this sample, this clonotype turned up many times. The V call is TRBV5-8, the J call TRBJ2-5; D is ambiguous. The CDR3 is 12 amino acids. CDR1 is SGHTS, CDR2 YDEGEE, per germline. Trimming removed 4 bases at V and 5 bases at J, with 9 bases between. CDR3 in amino acids: CASSQPGETQYF. CDR3 bases: TGTGCCAGCAGCCAACCCGGGGAGACCCAGTACTTC.

This clonotype has a handful of counts. This sequence joins TRBV14 and TRBJ1-6; 7 bases line up with TRBD1. J was trimmed by 9 bases and V by 6 bases; bases with no gene match: 11. CDR1 SGHDN and CDR2 FVKESK come from the germline V gene. This CDR3 is 15 amino acids long. CDR3 DNA: TGTGCCAGCAGTTCAAGACAGGGCTCGATTTCACCCCTCCACTTT. This encodes CASSSRQGSISPLHF.